The next 20 T cell receptor beta chains were all read from a single sample in a study of shared clonotypes between healthy human individuals. TCRdb's copy holds only in-frame clones and misses some; the assay was immunoSEQ multiplex PCR. This table has some 900,000 clones, 70% to 85% appearing once. Sequencing was performed on memory CD4+ T cells sorted from blood. Sample subset: CD45RA-negative fraction. The receptors were gathered from a man in his late teens or twenties in good health.

V usage is TRBV4-1 and J usage is TRBJ2-7; 10 nucleotides match TRBD1. Looked up from germline, CDR1 is MGHRA and CDR2 is YSYEKL. Losses at the gene ends were 4 bases for V and 6 bases for J; bases not matched to a gene: 6. The CDR3 length is 14 residues. CDR3 amino acids: CASSRPGQGFEQYF. CDR3 bases: TGCGCCAGCAGCCGACCGGGACAGGGGTTCGAGCAGTACTTC.

V is TRBV7-9 and J is TRBJ2-5; 7 bases are a match to TRBD2. Germline CDR1 is SEHNR and CDR2 is FQNEAQ (reference sequence). Trimming cost V 5 bases and J 4 bases; bases outside gene matches: 4. The CDR3 spans 13 residues. CDR3 protein: CASSRAGSETQYF. CDR3 nucleotide sequence: TGTGCCAGCAGCCGAGCGGGGTCAGAGACCCAGTACTTC.

The CDR3 loop reads CASSDSITQYF. The CDR3 coding sequence is TGCGCCAGCAGTGATAGCATAACGCAGTATTTT. The chain joins TRBV10-2 to TRBJ2-3; D remains ambiguous. Germline V gene sequence: CDR1 WSHSY, CDR2 SAAADI. The CDR3 has 11 amino acids. V lost 3 bases and J lost 9, with 7 bases in between.

This chain links TRBV30 with TRBJ2-7; 8 nucleotides line up with TRBD1. J was trimmed by 3 bases and V by 4 bases; bases with no gene match: 11. Germline CDR1 and CDR2: GTSNPN and SVGIG (reference sequence). CDR3 length: 15 amino acids. DNA for the CDR3: TGTGCCTGGACCATTGGCCAGGGGGCGAGCTACGAGCAGTACTTC. Protein: CAWTIGQGASYEQYF.

The chain recombines TRBV4-3 with TRBJ1-2; D ambiguous. Germline loops: CDR1 LGHNA, CDR2 YSLEER. With 3 bases removed from V and 1 base from J, the gap between germline ends came to 15 bases. This CDR3 spans 16 amino acids. This CDR3 is CASSQSMSTFNYGYTF. The CDR3 region has the DNA TGCGCCAGCAGCCAGAGCATGTCGACCTTTAACTATGGCTACACCTTC.

The chain combines TRBV5-4 with TRBJ2-7; 7 bases are a match to TRBD2. Unmatched junction bases numbered 8, after V lost 4 bases and J lost 4 bases. CDR3 length: 14 residues. CDR1 and CDR2 (germline): SGHNT, YYREEE (reference sequence). The CDR3 reads CASSLSGLSYEQYF. CDR3 bases: TGTGCCAGCAGCCTTAGCGGGTTGTCGTACGAGCAGTACTTC.

V usage is TRBV29-1 and J usage is TRBJ1-1, with 7 bases fitting TRBD1. This CDR3 comprises 10 residues. After removal of 6 bases from V and 11 bases from J, the junction contained 6 bases not matched to a gene. Germline V gene lookup returns CDR1 SQVTM and CDR2 ANQGSEA. The CDR3 nucleotides are TGCAGCGTGGCGACAGGGCGGGCTTTCTTT. This sequence encodes CSVATGRAFF.

For this clone: This sample includes further DNA sequences coding for the same CDR3. The chain couples TRBV29-1 to TRBJ2-3; D is ambiguous. The germline gives CDR1 SQVTM, CDR2 ANQGSEA. Trimming left V 3 bases short and J 0 bases short, with 7 bases between. This CDR3 is 13 amino acids long. The CDR3 protein is CSVDAASTDTQYF. The CDR3 bases are TGCAGCGTTGACGCCGCTAGCACAGATACGCAGTATTTT.

The rearrangement joins TRBV29-1 to TRBJ1-1; TRBD1 matches 7 bases. CDR3 length: 13 residues. The J segment lost 8 bases and the V segment lost 4 bases, leaving 10 bases of the junction unmatched. Germline CDR1 and CDR2: SQVTM and ANQGSEA. The CDR3 sequence is CSVGPGTGAEAFF. The DNA for the CDR3 is TGCAGCGTTGGTCCCGGTACAGGGGCAGAAGCTTTCTTT.

The chain is built from TRBV15 and TRBJ2-7; the D is unclear. The germline V and J ends were trimmed by 2 bases and 2 bases, with 13 bases remaining between them. From germline, CDR1 is LNHNV and CDR2 YYDKDF (reference sequence). The CDR3 spans 15 residues. The CDR3 loop reads CATSRRNSGTYEQYF. CDR3 coding DNA: TGTGCCACCAGCAGAAGGAATTCAGGTACCTACGAGCAGTACTTC.

This chain links TRBV2 with TRBJ2-3, with a possible D match to TRBD2 (5 bases). The V gene's germline CDR1 is SNHLY and CDR2 FYNNEI. With 7 bases removed from V and 0 bases from J, the gap between germline ends came to 14 bases. The CDR3 has 15 residues. Here the CDR3 DNA reads TGTGCCAGCACCCGGGATCTGATTAGCACAGATACGCAGTATTTT. Its protein product is CASTRDLISTDTQYF.

The CDR3 region is CASSPGQVVAYEQYF. Written as DNA, the CDR3 is TGTGCCAGCAGCCCTGGACAGGTAGTGGCCTACGAGCAGTACTTC. V usage is TRBV7-6 and J usage is TRBJ2-7; 7 nucleotides align to TRBD1. The CDR3 covers 15 residues. The trim removed 5 bases at V and 2 bases at J, leaving 9 bases unmatched. Germline loops: CDR1 SGHVS, CDR2 FNYEAQ.

The chain links TRBV28 to TRBJ1-3; perhaps TRBD1 as D (5 bases). The CDR3 has 14 amino acids. Trimming removed 6 bases at V and 4 bases at J, with 13 bases between. Germline loops: CDR1 MDHEN, CDR2 SYDVKM. This CDR3 is CASRGGGNGNTIYF. The CDR3 nucleotides are TGTGCCAGCAGGGGTGGGGGAAACGGAAACACCATATATTTT.

This clone was observed many times. The chain links TRBV29-1 to TRBJ2-1; D may be TRBD2 (7 bases). Trimming stripped 5 bases from V and 0 bases from J, with 14 bases between. The CDR3 has 15 amino acids. The germline gives CDR1 SQVTM, CDR2 ANQGSEA. As DNA, the CDR3 is TGCAGCGTTAAAGGGGGGGCGGACTCCTACAATGAGCAGTTCTTC. Translating it yields CSVKGGADSYNEQFF.

The chain links TRBV2 to TRBJ2-3; 8 bases agree with TRBD1. Trimming cost V 7 bases and J 0 bases; bases outside gene matches: 3. The CDR3 is made up of 14 amino acids. CDR1 is SNHLY, CDR2 FYNNEI, per germline. The DNA for the CDR3 is TGTGCCAGCATAGACAGGGGAAGCACAGATACGCAGTATTTT. Residues: CASIDRGSTDTQYF.

The table lists this clone with many counts. The V call is TRBV27, the J call TRBJ1-1; 12 nucleotides line up with TRBD1. This CDR3 has 15 residues. Germline V gives CDR1 MNHEY, CDR2 SMNVEV (reference sequence). V shed 5 bases and J 5 bases; nucleotides not matched to a gene: 6. The CDR3 sequence: CASSPGQGARTEAFF. In DNA form, the CDR3 reads TGTGCCAGCAGTCCGGGACAGGGGGCGCGGACTGAAGCTTTCTTT.

V is TRBV19 and J is TRBJ1-1; D gene unclear. The germline V gene encodes CDR1 LNHDA and CDR2 SQIVND (reference sequence). The CDR3 consists of 15 residues. V was shortened by 7 bases and J by 7 bases, with 22 bases between the two germline ends. The CDR3 here is CASTPNAAGNVEAFF. CDR3 nucleotide sequence: TGTGCCAGTACGCCAAACGCGGCGGGGAACGTTGAAGCTTTCTTT.

This clone was detected many times. The chain uses TRBV9 and TRBJ2-3, with D unclear. Looked up from germline, CDR1 is SGDLS and CDR2 is YYNGEE. V lost 4 bases to trimming and J lost 3 bases, with 18 bases between them. CDR3 length equals 16 residues. Written as DNA, the CDR3 is TGTGCCAGCAGCCCCTCTATCGCCTTTGGGACAGATACGCAGTATTTT. Translated, it gives CASSPSIAFGTDTQYF.

The rearrangement joins TRBV5-1 to TRBJ2-1; 10 bases are shared with TRBD2. The ends lost 0 bases at V and 7 bases at J; junction bases unmatched: 4. This CDR3 comprises 15 residues. Germline assignment: CDR1 SGHRS and CDR2 YFSETQ. CDR3 sequence (DNA): TGCGCCAGCAGCTTGGTAGCTAGCGGGAGTAATGAGCAGTTCTTC. This gives the protein CASSLVASGSNEQFF.

V is TRBV27 and J is TRBJ1-6; the match to TRBD1 covers 7 bases. With 3 bases clipped from V and 4 bases from J, the junction kept 9 bases outside the gene matches. Germline CDR1 reads MNHEY; CDR2 reads SMNVEV (reference sequence). The CDR3 spans 17 residues. The chain's CDR3 is CASSFLLGTEYNSPLHF. CDR3 in DNA: TGTGCCAGCAGTTTTTTGCTCGGGACAGAGTATAATTCACCCCTCCACTTT.